The T cell receptor (beta chain) described here comes from a study of CD8 T cells in Susac syndrome. The overall study: Patients with Susac syndrome were therapy-naive, taking corticosteroids, with some also receiving intravenous immunoglobulin, or taking intravenous immunoglobulin alone at the time their blood was drawn. Study-level findings and limits: Within total CD8+ repertoires, more than 15 Susac-specific public clones were found, and within CD8+ TEMRA repertoires, about 5. The study acknowledged a relatively small number of individuals in its TCR sequencing and HLA analysis.

The CDR3 spans 16 residues. The ends were cut back, 5 bases at V and 6 bases at J, with 20 bases in the middle. Germline loops: CDR1 KGHSH, CDR2 LQKENI. RNA amounts of about 0.5 to 1 ug underwent reverse transcription with random hexamers. Using its own MiXCR run on the immunoSEQ multiplex PCR reads, TCRdb lists one record per CDR3 protein. The sample lists 80,000 or so distinct CDR3 sequences, about 95% seen once, with approximately 0.39% in the top ten. Remarks on this clonotype: Antigen specificity is unknown.

The recently defined diagnostic criteria for definite or probable disease were met by the Susac syndrome patients. This rearrangement joins TRBV18 to TRBJ2-1; possibly TRBD1 for D (5 bases). The sequence was collected from a human donor with Susac syndrome. Sequenced input: CD8+ T cells from PBMCs. This CDR3 is CASSARGYRYGNEQFF. CDR3 bases: TGTGCCAGCTCAGCAAGGGGATATAGGTACGGCAATGAGCAGTTCTTC.